One sample yielded the 4 T cell receptor beta chains listed below, sequenced in a study of blood T cell repertoires in COVID-19 (dated by TCRdb to 2019 to 2021). The library was produced with the immunoSEQ multiplex PCR assay. Imported from immuneACCESS, the table was reduced by TCRdb to in-frame sequences with V and J called. These copies leave out some clones; in studies compared against another copy, an unresolved V gene accounts for under half, and the cause of the remainder is not known. This sample holds roughly 200,000 clones; around 87% were observed only once. The leading ten clones occupy 7.2% of the sample. The specimen sequenced was PBMCs or T cells enriched from blood (not recorded which). The receptors stem from a man aged 25-40 years in a cohort exposed to, infected with or recovered from COVID-19 (not recorded which).

This chain uses TRBV9 with TRBJ2-2, with D maybe TRBD1 (5 bases). The CDR3 has 15 amino acids. Germline V CDR1 and CDR2: SGDLS, YYNGEE. With 1 base removed from V and 0 bases from J, the gap between germline ends came to 7 bases. CDR3 DNA: TGTGCCAGCAGCGTACAGGGTGCGAACACCGGGGAGCTGTTTTTT. Its translation: CASSVQGANTGELFF.

This chain joins TRBV19 and TRBJ1-5; the D is unclear. Germline CDR1 is LNHDA and CDR2 is SQIVND (reference sequence). V gave up 1 base and J gave up 4 bases, with 8 bases separating them. The CDR3 is 14 amino acids. The CDR3 loop is CASSIVASNQPQHF. Here the CDR3 DNA reads TGTGCCAGTAGTATAGTGGCCTCGAATCAGCCCCAGCATTTT.

This clone appeared a few times. The rearrangement links TRBV9 to TRBJ1-2; the D is unclear. V lost 4 bases and J lost 0, with 13 bases in between. The CDR3 covers 15 residues. Germline values: CDR1 SGDLS, CDR2 YYNGEE. Here the CDR3 reads CASSPQAIANYGYTF. DNA for the CDR3: TGTGCCAGCAGCCCCCAAGCAATAGCTAACTATGGCTACACCTTC.

The chain employs TRBV7-5 and TRBJ1-5; the table assigns TRBD1, which was not confirmed against the DNA. TRBV7-5 is deemed a pseudogene. CDR3 size: 19 residues. CDR3 loop: CARSSPTREGDRPREPQHF. In nucleotides, the CDR3 is TGTGCCAGAAGCTCCCCGACGCGTGAGGGGGACAGGCCTAGGGAGCCCCAGCATTTT.